This paragraph reports one T cell receptor beta chain. Its matching antigen is unknown. This entry comes from a study of PD-1 blockade in classical Hodgkin lymphoma. Study observations and caveats: Those starting nivolumab under 1 year post-ASCT were excluded. Newly diagnosed patients had baseline TCR diversity that was reportedly lower than that of healthy donors. TCR diversity rose significantly by C4D1 in CD4+ but not CD8+ cells.

Brentuximab vedotin exposure varied, and every patient relapsed after autologous stem cell transplantation. The patients, who had relapsed/refractory classical Hodgkin lymphoma, achieved best responses of complete response, partial response or progressive disease. The CDR3 contains 15 residues. The V gene lost 0 bases and the J gene lost 5 bases, with 14 bases spanning the gap. Per the germline V gene, CDR1 is SGHNT and CDR2 is YYREEE (reference sequence). Assay: immunoSEQ multiplex PCR; the TCRdb copy retains only in-frame clones and omits some. Of about 97,000 clones in the sample, approximately 80% are singletons; the top ten hold 12%.

The rearrangement links TRBV5-4 to TRBJ1-1; D is uncertain. The source of this sequence is a human donor with classical Hodgkin lymphoma. Specimen: peripheral blood mononuclear cells (PBMCs), collected at baseline. For the CDR3, the DNA is TGTGCCAGCAGCTTGGCCGGTAAGGGAAGTACTGAAGCTTTCTTT. It is translated as CASSLAGKGSTEAFF.